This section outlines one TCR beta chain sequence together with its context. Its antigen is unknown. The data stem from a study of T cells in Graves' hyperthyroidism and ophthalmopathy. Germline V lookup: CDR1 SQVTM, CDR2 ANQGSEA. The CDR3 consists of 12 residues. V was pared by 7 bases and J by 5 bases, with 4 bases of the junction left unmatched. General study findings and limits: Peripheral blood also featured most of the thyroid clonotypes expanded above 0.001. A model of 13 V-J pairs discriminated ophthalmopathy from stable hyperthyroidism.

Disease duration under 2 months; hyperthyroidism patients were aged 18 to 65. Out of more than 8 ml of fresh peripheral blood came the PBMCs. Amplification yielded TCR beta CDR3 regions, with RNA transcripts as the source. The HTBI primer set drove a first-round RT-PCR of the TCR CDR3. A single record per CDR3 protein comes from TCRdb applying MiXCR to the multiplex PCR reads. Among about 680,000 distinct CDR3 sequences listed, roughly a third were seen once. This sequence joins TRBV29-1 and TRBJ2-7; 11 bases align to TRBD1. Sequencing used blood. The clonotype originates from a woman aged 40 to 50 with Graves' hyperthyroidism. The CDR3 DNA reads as TGCAGCGACCGGGACAGGGGGGACGAGCAGTACTTC. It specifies CSDRDRGDEQYF.